The clone carrying this TCR beta chain was recorded once. Method: immunoSEQ multiplex PCR; TCRdb's copy keeps in-frame clones and lacks some. The sample has 50,000 or so clones, about 92% seen once. This entry comes from a study of T cell changes during pregnancy in multiple sclerosis. CDR3 length: 15 residues. The germline V gene has CDR1 SGHNT and CDR2 YENEEA. Trimming cost V 4 bases and J 3 bases, with 16 bases left between them. The sample was peripheral blood, taken in the second trimester of pregnancy. This TCR was sampled from a female donor with multiple sclerosis, enrolled in a pregnancy study. The rearrangement joins TRBV11-3 to TRBJ2-7, with D possibly being TRBD2 (6 bases). As DNA, the CDR3 is TGTGCCAGCAGCTCACGGGAGTTAGGTCGCTACGAGCAGTACTTC. This sequence encodes CASSSRELGRYEQYF.